This passage covers 15 T cell receptor beta chains from one sample sequenced in a study of blood T cells in healthy people across ages. Alongside a J-beta primer mix, a sample-barcoded 5' primer served in a second PCR lasting about 7 to 11 cycles. TCRdb re-analysed the 5' RACE reads in MiXCR, keeping a single row per CDR3 protein. The table records 1.4 million to 1.5 million distinct CDR3 sequences, 35% to 45% of them present only once. Specimen: blood. These receptors all stem from a woman in her late teens or twenties in good health.

Only a few counts were recorded for this clonotype. This chain joins TRBV29-1 and TRBJ2-7, with 8 nucleotides matching TRBD2. The CDR3 consists of 13 residues. Unmatched junction bases numbered 7, after V lost 2 bases and J lost 7 bases. In germline, CDR1 is SQVTM, CDR2 ANQGSEA. CDR3 in amino acids: CSVEKGLENEQYF. CDR3 DNA: TGCAGCGTTGAAAAGGGACTAGAAAATGAGCAGTACTTC.

About this clonotype: A read error may account for a junction end that differs from germline. The genes are TRBV10-2 and TRBJ2-7; 11 bases match TRBD1. This CDR3 contains 15 residues. Germline loops: CDR1 WSHSY, CDR2 SAAADI. The CDR3, as DNA: TGCGCCAGCAGTGAACCGGGACAGGGGGTCTACAAGCAGTACTTC. The encoded protein is CASSEPGQGVYKQYF.

This clonotype was detected only once. The rearrangement joins TRBV2 to TRBJ2-7, with a weak D call TRBD2 (5 bases). Germline V gene data show CDR1 as SNHLY and CDR2 as FYNNEI. The CDR3 is 13 amino acids. Deletions cut 6 bases from V and 2 bases from J, with 11 bases between. CDR3 loop: CASRWTSTYEQYF. Here the CDR3 DNA reads TGTGCCAGCAGATGGACTTCCACCTACGAGCAGTACTTC. The variable domain in full, completed from reference TRBV2 and TRBJ2-7, reads EPEVTQTPSHQVTQMGQEVILRCVPISNHLYFYWYRQILGQKVEFLVSFYNNEISEKSEIFDDQFSVERPDGSNFTLKIRSTKLEDSAMYFCASRWTSTYEQYFGPGTRLTVT.

The J gene is TRBJ1-1, the V gene TRBV27; 10 nucleotides line up with TRBD1. Germline V gene data show CDR1 as MNHEY and CDR2 as SMNVEV (reference sequence). The CDR3 extends over 14 amino acids. J gave up 0 bases and V 7 bases, and 2 bases lay outside the gene matches. The CDR3 DNA is TGTGCCAGCACCGGGACAGGGGTGAACACTGAAGCTTTCTTT. Its protein is CASTGTGVNTEAFF.

This chain links TRBV12-3 or TRBV12-4 with TRBJ1-2, with unresolved D. Trimming took off 3 bases at V and 3 bases at J, with 11 bases between the two ends. The CDR3 has 14 residues. CDR3 residues: CASSLTTIHYGYTF. CDR3 coding DNA: TGTGCCAGCAGTTTGACCACGATACACTATGGCTACACCTTC.

The V gene is TRBV6-6, the J gene TRBJ2-7; 7 bases map to TRBD1. CDR1 is MNHNY, CDR2 SVGAGI, per germline (reference sequence). The CDR3 runs 15 residues. V was clipped by 3 bases and J by 0 bases; unmatched bases: 5. CDR3 sequence reads: CASSYDRVSSYEQYF. CDR3 in DNA: TGTGCCAGCAGTTATGACAGGGTGAGCTCCTACGAGCAGTACTTC.

This clonotype was observed a handful of times. This rearrangement joins TRBV3-1 to TRBJ2-7; the D is unclear. The CDR3 is 12 amino acids. Germline V lookup: CDR1 LGHDT, CDR2 YNNKEL (reference sequence). Trimming cost V 2 bases and J 1 base, with 3 bases left between them. CDR3 in amino acids: CASSQKSYEQYF. The CDR3 coding sequence is TGTGCCAGCAGCCAAAAGTCCTACGAGCAGTACTTC.

This clonotype occurred a few times. This rearrangement joins TRBV29-1 to TRBJ2-1, with 10 positions matching TRBD2. The germline V gene encodes CDR1 SQVTM and CDR2 ANQGSEA. The CDR3 sequence is 14 residues long. V lost 3 bases, J lost 4 bases, and 3 bases stayed unmatched. The CDR3 loop reads CSVDPSGGYNEQFF. The CDR3 DNA follows: TGCAGCGTTGACCCTAGCGGGGGTTACAATGAGCAGTTCTTC.

The chain is built from TRBV28 and TRBJ1-2; weak D call: TRBD1 (6 bases). CDR1 MDHEN and CDR2 SYDVKM come from the germline V gene. CDR3 length: 14 residues. With 6 bases removed from V and 5 bases from J, the gap between germline ends came to 16 bases. The CDR3: CASRAGTTKYGYTF. The CDR3 region has the DNA TGTGCCAGCAGAGCCGGGACAACAAAATATGGCTACACCTTC.

This chain uses TRBV10-3 with TRBJ2-1; 12 bases fit TRBD2. The J call is in doubt because the DNA end fits TRBJ2-7 better. There are 19 residues in the CDR3. Germline V gives CDR1 ENHRY, CDR2 SYGVKD. The DNA of the CDR3 is TGTGCCATCAGTGAGCCCGGACTAGCGGGGTGGAGCTCCTACAATGAGCAGTACTTC. It is translated as CAISEPGLAGWSSYNEQYF.

This clonotype was seen many times. The rearrangement joins TRBV7-2 to TRBJ2-1; D call uncertain. The CDR3 is 12 amino acids. CDR1 and CDR2 from the germline V gene are SGHTA and FQGNSA. Deletions cut 5 bases from V and 7 bases from J, with 9 bases between. CDR3 coding DNA: TGTGCCAGCAGCCCCAGAAGGAATGAGCAGTTCTTC. The encoded protein is CASSPRRNEQFF.

The chain couples TRBV9 to TRBJ1-2, with 8 bases lining up with TRBD1. This CDR3 has 11 amino acids. Per the germline V gene, CDR1 is SGDLS and CDR2 is YYNGEE. J gave up 6 bases and V 9 bases, and 4 bases lay outside the gene matches. In DNA, the CDR3 is TGTGCCACGCAGGGGGCGAATGGCTACACCTTC. Its protein product is CATQGANGYTF.

This chain links TRBV5-1 with TRBJ1-2, with a tentative D call TRBD1 (6 bases). Per the germline V gene, CDR1 is SGHRS and CDR2 is YFSETQ. Trimming shortened V by 3 bases and J by 4 bases, and 16 bases separated the two germline ends. The length of the CDR3 is 15 residues. CDR3: CASSSTGQTLYGYTF. The DNA of the CDR3 is TGCGCCAGCAGCTCGACCGGACAGACTCTCTATGGCTACACCTTC. The full variable domain, rest sourced from reference TRBV5-1 and TRBJ1-2, is KAGVTQTPRYLIKTRGQQVTLSCSPISGHRSVSWYQQTPGQGLQFLFEYFSETQRNKGNFPGRFSGRQFSNSRSEMNVSTLELGDSALYLCASSSTGQTLYGYTFGSGTRLTVV.

The rearrangement links TRBV12-3 or TRBV12-4 to TRBJ1-4; 7 bases fit TRBD1. V lost 5 bases and J lost 0; bases outside the gene matches: 6. CDR3 length equals 16 residues. CDR3 amino acids: CASSPDRSSTNEKLFF. CDR3 sequence (DNA): TGTGCCAGCAGTCCGGACAGGTCGTCAACTAATGAAAAACTGTTTTTT.

The chain employs TRBV6-6 and TRBJ2-7; TRBD1 matches 9 bases. The V gene end was trimmed by 1 base and the J gene end by 5 bases; junction bases not matched to a gene: 6. This CDR3 is built from 15 residues. Germline-derived CDR1 and CDR2 are MNHNY and SVGAGI (reference sequence). The CDR3 protein is CASSYWDRAVDEQYF. The CDR3 DNA sequence: TGTGCCAGCAGTTACTGGGACAGGGCTGTAGACGAGCAGTACTTC.